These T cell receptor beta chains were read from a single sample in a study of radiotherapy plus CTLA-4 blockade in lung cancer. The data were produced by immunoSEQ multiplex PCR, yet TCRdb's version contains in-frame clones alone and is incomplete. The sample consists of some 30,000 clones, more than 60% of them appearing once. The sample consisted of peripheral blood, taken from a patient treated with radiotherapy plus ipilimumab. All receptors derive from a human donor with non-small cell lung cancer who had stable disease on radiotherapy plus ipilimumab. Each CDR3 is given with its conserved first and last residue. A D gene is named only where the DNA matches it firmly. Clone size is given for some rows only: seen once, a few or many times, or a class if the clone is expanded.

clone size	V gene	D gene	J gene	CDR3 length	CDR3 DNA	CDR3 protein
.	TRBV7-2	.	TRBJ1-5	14	TGTGCCAGCAGCTTAGCGGAAGGAGGACAGCCCCAGCATTTT	CASSLAEGGQPQHF
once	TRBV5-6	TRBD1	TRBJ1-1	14	TGTGCCAGCAGCTTGATGAACAGGGGAACTGAAGCTTTCTTT	CASSLMNRGTEAFF
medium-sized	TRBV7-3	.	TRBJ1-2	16	TGTGCCAGCAGCCGTAGATCAGGGGACGGGGGTGAGGGCTACACCTTC	CASSRRSGDGGEGYTF
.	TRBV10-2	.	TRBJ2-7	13	TGCGCCAGCACCTGGGACATTGACTACGAGCAGTACTTC	CASTWDIDYEQYF
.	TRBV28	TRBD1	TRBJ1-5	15	TGTGCCAGCAGTCCTCGGACAGGGGGTGGTCAGCCCCAGCATTTT	CASSPRTGGGQPQHF
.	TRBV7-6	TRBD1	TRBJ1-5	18	TGTGCCAGCAGCGCGGGGACAGGGTCCCCTTATAGCAATCAGCCCCAGCATTTT	CASSAGTGSPYSNQPQHF
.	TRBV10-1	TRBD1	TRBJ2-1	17	TGCGCCAGCGCAAAGACCCCCGGGACAGGTATATACAATGAGCAGTTCTTC	CASAKTPGTGIYNEQFF
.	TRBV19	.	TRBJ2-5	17	TGTGCCAGTACAGGCCGCGGGGCTAGCGCCGCGCAAGAGACCCAGTACTTC	CASTGRGASAAQETQYF
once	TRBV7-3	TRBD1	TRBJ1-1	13	TGTGCCAGCAGCATACAGGGGGACACTGAAGCTTTCTTT	CASSIQGDTEAFF
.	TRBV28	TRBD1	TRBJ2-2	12	TGTGCCGGACAGGGATACACCGGGGAGCTGTTTTTT	CAGQGYTGELFF
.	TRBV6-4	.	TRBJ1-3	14	TGTGCCAGCCGACCGGAGTTCTCTGGAAACACCATATATTTT	CASRPEFSGNTIYF
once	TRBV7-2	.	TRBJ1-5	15	TGTGCCAGCAGCTTAGAGGCACGGCCCGATCAGCCCCAGCATTTT	CASSLEARPDQPQHF
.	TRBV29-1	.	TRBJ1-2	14	TGCAGCGTTGGGCCCGGGTCAACTAACTATGGCTACACCTTC	CSVGPGSTNYGYTF
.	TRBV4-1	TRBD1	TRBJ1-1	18	TGCGCCAGCAGCCCAATTGACAGGGTGGGAGGTTCCGACACTGAAGCTTTCTTT	CASSPIDRVGGSDTEAFF
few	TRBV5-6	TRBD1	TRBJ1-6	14	TGTGCCAGCAGTCGGGACAGGGCGAATTCACCCCTCCACTTT	CASSRDRANSPLHF
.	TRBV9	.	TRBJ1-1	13	TGTGCCAGCAGCGTATCCCAGACCACTGAAGCTTTCTTT	CASSVSQTTEAFF
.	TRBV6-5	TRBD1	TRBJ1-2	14	TGTGCCAGCAGTGCAAACAGGGGGAACTATGGCTACACCTTC	CASSANRGNYGYTF
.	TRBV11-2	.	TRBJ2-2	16	TGTGCCAGCAGCTCCCGGCCTGGGGGAAACACCGGGGAGCTGTTTTTT	CASSSRPGGNTGELFF
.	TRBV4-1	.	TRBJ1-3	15	TGCGCCAGCAGCCAAGACCCGGCCAATGTAAACACCATATATTTT	CASSQDPANVNTIYF
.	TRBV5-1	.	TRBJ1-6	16	TGCGCCAGCAGCTTGGCCAGCCAGCGGAATAATTCACCCCTCCACTTT	CASSLASQRNNSPLHF
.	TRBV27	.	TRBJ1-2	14	TGTGCCAAGCATTATTTCCCGGGGGGGACGGGCTACACCTTC	CAKHYFPGGTGYTF
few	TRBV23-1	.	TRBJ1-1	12	TGCGCCAGCAGTCAATCCTCCTATGAAGCTTTCTTT	CASSQSSYEAFF
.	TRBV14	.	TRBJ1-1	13	TGTGCCAGCAGCCAAGGTACCAGAACTGAAGCTTTCTTT	CASSQGTRTEAFF
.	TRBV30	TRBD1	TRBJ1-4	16	TGTGCCTGGAGTGGCGACGGACAGGGATCGGTTGAAAAACTGTTTTTT	CAWSGDGQGSVEKLFF
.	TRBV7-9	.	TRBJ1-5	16	TGTGCCAGCAGCTCGTGGGCGGGTGGTAGCAATCAGCCCCAGCATTTT	CASSSWAGGSNQPQHF
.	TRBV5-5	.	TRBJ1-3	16	TGTGCCAGCAGCGGAGGCAGGGCCCTCTCTGGAAACACCATATATTTT	CASSGGRALSGNTIYF
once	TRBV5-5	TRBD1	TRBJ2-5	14	TGTGCCAGCAGGATGGGACAGCCGCGGGAGACCCAGTACTTC	CASRMGQPRETQYF